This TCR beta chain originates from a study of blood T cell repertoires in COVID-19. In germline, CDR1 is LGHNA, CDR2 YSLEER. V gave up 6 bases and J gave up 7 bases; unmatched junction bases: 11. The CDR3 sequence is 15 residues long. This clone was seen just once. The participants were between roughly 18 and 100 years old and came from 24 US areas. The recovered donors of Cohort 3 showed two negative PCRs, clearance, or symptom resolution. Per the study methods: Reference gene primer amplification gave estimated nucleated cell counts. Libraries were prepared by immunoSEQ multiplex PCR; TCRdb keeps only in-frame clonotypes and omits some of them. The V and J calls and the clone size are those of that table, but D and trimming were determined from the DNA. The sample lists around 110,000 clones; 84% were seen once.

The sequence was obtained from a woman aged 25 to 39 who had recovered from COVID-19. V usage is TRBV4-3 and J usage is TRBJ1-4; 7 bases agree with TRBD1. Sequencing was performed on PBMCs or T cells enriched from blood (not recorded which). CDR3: CASRPGGGAFEKLFF. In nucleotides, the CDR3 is TGCGCCAGCAGGCCCGGAGGGGGCGCATTTGAAAAACTGTTTTTT.